This T cell receptor (beta chain) was captured by sequencing in a study of cytomegalovirus exposure and HLA in healthy donors. Clones were sequenced by immunoSEQ multiplex PCR, and TCRdb holds only the in-frame ones, with some missing. The sample records 90,000 to 120,000 clones, around 85% being singletons. V shed 3 bases and J 13 bases; nucleotides not matched to a gene: 7. The CDR3 consists of 13 residues. Germline loops: CDR1 SGHTA, CDR2 FQGNSA. This clone was seen just once. The antigen is undetermined. Study outcomes and limitations: Three chains linked to CMV were shown in vitro to be specific for CMV antigens.

J is TRBJ2-1 and V is TRBV7-2, with 9 bases aligning to TRBD2. This TCR derives from a woman under 30 in good health and CMV-seronegative. Sequenced: PBMCs. The CDR3, as DNA: TGTGCCAGCAGCTTTAGCGGGGGACCCCTCCAGTTCTTC. Translating it yields CASSFSGGPLQFF.